What follows describes a single T cell receptor (beta chain). This specimen comes from a study of blood T cell repertoires in COVID-19. As for the study in general: Acute and convalescent COVID-19 samples came from the United States, Italy and Spain.

Unmatched junction bases numbered 8, after V lost 8 bases and J lost 7 bases. CDR3 length: 14 residues. The germline gives CDR1 LNHDA, CDR2 SQIVND (reference sequence). Per the original data handling: Reference gene primer amplification gave estimated nucleated cell counts. Clones were sequenced by immunoSEQ multiplex PCR, and TCRdb holds only the in-frame ones, with some missing. V, J and clone size are taken as reported in that table, and D and trimming were inferred from the DNA itself. Among tens of thousands of clones listed, approximately 87% were seen once. This chain uses TRBV19 with TRBJ1-2, with 12 bases that match TRBD1. The sequence came from a human donor in a cohort sampled during active COVID-19. Sequenced sample: peripheral blood. CDR3 DNA sequence: TGTGCCAGTGGTCCGGGACAGGGGGCGGGTGGCTACACCTTC. This encodes CASGPGQGAGGYTF.